The following is a T cell receptor beta chain sequence with its context. Its target is not known. TCRdb re-derived calls from the reads in MiXCR, one entry per CDR3 protein. The repertoire has approximately 340,000 distinct CDR3 sequences, approximately 32% of them found once; the top ten carry 20%. The entry originates in a study of T cell repertoires in cytomegalovirus infection. Findings and limits, study-wide: Public TCR beta family frequency separated CMV-and-HLA carriers, including in an independent cohort.

The CDR3 length is 18 residues. J lost 1 base, V lost 1 base, and 10 bases had no gene match. CDR1 and CDR2 from the germline V gene are SGHTA and FQGNSA. The sequencing here drew on cultured PBMCs, taken from culture after CMV antigen stimulation. The rearrangement links TRBV7-2 to TRBJ2-5; 9 bases are a match to TRBD2. The sequence was obtained from a human donor in good health (CMV status not recorded). Some clones in this sample may be carry-over from other donors' samples. CDR3 sequence (DNA): TGTGCCAGCAGCTTAGAAGGTTGGGCGGGAGGGCCCCAAGAGACCCAGTACTTC. This codes for CASSLEGWAGGPQETQYF. The full variable domain, its missing parts supplied by reference TRBV7-2 and TRBJ2-5, is GAGVSQSPSNKVTEKGKDVELRCDPISGHTALYWYRQSLGQGLEFLIYFQGNSAPDKSGLPSDRFSAERTGGSVSTLTIQRTQQEDSAVYLCASSLEGWAGGPQETQYFGPGTRLLVL.